The 17 T cell receptor beta chains below come from one sample, sequenced in a study of shared clonotypes between healthy human individuals (dated by TCRdb to 2018 to 2020). Libraries were prepared through the immunoSEQ multiplex PCR assay. TCRdb provides this immuneACCESS table in a form limited to in-frame rearrangements. Some clones are lacking; in checked studies, under half of them reflect an unresolved V gene, and why the rest are absent is not known. This sample lists some 2.1 million clones; 80% to 95% were detected once. Of the sample, approximately 1.6% is held by the ten largest clones. CD8 naive samples were CD45RO-negative cells positively selected for CCR7, giving a CD45RA+CCR7+ population that excluded TemRA cells. Sequences were obtained from naive CD8+ T cells from PBMCs. The sample's cell subset or site label is to be understood as: CD45RA+CCR7+. Receptors originate from a man younger than 30 in good health. Some clones in this sample may be carry-over from other donors' samples.

The chain has TRBV4-3 and TRBJ2-3; possible D gene TRBD2, 6 bases. The CDR3 has 15 amino acids. Germline V gene sequence: CDR1 LGHNA, CDR2 YSLEER. The V and J ends lost 0 bases and 3 bases respectively, with 10 bases between them. The CDR3: CASSQDLGGTDTQYF. CDR3 sequence (DNA): TGCGCCAGCAGCCAAGATCTGGGGGGAACAGATACGCAGTATTTT.

This chain uses TRBV6-5 with TRBJ2-2; D is uncertain. V was clipped by 7 bases and J by 7 bases, with 10 bases between them. CDR1 MNHEY and CDR2 SVGAGI come from the germline V gene. The CDR3 sequence is 12 residues long. In nucleotides, the CDR3 is TGTGCCAGCACCGTCCCTGGCGGGGAGCTGTTTTTT. Translated: CASTVPGGELFF.

V and J are TRBV19 and TRBJ2-7, with a possible D match to TRBD2 (6 bases). Trimming removed 5 bases from V and 2 bases from J, with 13 bases in between. The germline gives CDR1 LNHDA, CDR2 SQIVND (reference sequence). The CDR3 runs 14 residues. Here the CDR3 reads CASSSTRVPYEQYF. The CDR3, as DNA: TGTGCCAGTAGTTCGACTAGGGTTCCCTACGAGCAGTACTTC.

The gene calls are TRBV6-7 and TRBJ2-1; D tentatively reads TRBD1 or TRBD2 (5 bases each). TRBV6-7 is recorded as an ORF, its role being uncertain. The CDR3 is 13 amino acids. V gave up 5 bases and J gave up 9 bases, with 14 bases separating them. CDR3 sequence reads: CASSGAGTGEQFF. The CDR3 coding sequence is TGTGCCAGCAGTGGGGCGGGCACAGGTGAGCAGTTCTTC.

The chain employs TRBV28 and TRBJ2-3; 10 nucleotides line up with TRBD2. The CDR3 runs to 15 residues. Trimming took 5 bases from V and 5 from J; bases not matched to a gene: 7. The germline gives CDR1 MDHEN, CDR2 SYDVKM. As DNA, the CDR3 is TGTGCCAGCAGTGCCCTAGCGGGAGCGGGAGATACGCAGTATTTT. It translates to CASSALAGAGDTQYF.

CDR3 loop: CASSLFGQTYEQYF. DNA for the CDR3: TGTGCCAGCAGCTTATTTGGACAGACCTACGAGCAGTACTTC. V gene TRBV7-6 combines with J gene TRBJ2-7; a weak D match, TRBD1 (6 bases). Deletions cut 2 bases from V and 2 bases from J, with 10 bases between. CDR3 length: 14 amino acids. In germline, CDR1 is SGHVS, CDR2 FNYEAQ.

The chain links TRBV11-2 to TRBJ1-5, with D tentatively TRBD1 (6 bases). The CDR3 covers 15 residues. V was cut by 1 base and J by 3 bases, with 10 bases left in between. The germline V gene encodes CDR1 SGHAT and CDR2 FQNNGV. CDR3 sequence reads: CASSLGGADNQPQHF. CDR3 in DNA: TGTGCCAGCAGCTTAGGGGGGGCAGACAATCAGCCCCAGCATTTT.

The V gene is TRBV19, the J gene TRBJ1-5; D unresolved. The CDR3 is 13 residues long. V gave up 7 bases and J gave up 7 bases, with 14 bases separating them. Germline V gene data show CDR1 as LNHDA and CDR2 as SQIVND (reference sequence). This chain's CDR3 is CASTLAGGQPQHF. DNA of the CDR3: TGTGCCAGTACCTTGGCCGGAGGACAGCCCCAGCATTTT.

This chain links TRBV28 with TRBJ1-4; unclear D gene. Trimming shortened V by 2 bases and J by 3 bases, and 7 bases separated the two germline ends. CDR3 length: 14 residues. CDR1 and CDR2 from the germline V gene are MDHEN and SYDVKM. In DNA form, the CDR3 reads TGTGCCAGCAGTTTACTGGGCTCTAATGAAAAACTGTTTTTT. Encoded protein: CASSLLGSNEKLFF. The variable domain in full, with the rest retrieved from reference TRBV28 and TRBJ1-4, is DVKVTQSSRYLVKRTGEKVFLECVQDMDHENMFWYRQDPGLGLRLIYFSYDVKMKEKGDIPEGYSVSREKKERFSLILESASTNQTSMYLCASSLLGSNEKLFFGSGTQLSVL.

This chain uses TRBV15 with TRBJ1-2, with D unresolved. CDR1 is LNHNV and CDR2 is YYDKDF in the germline V gene (reference sequence). The ends were cut back, 0 bases at V and 3 bases at J, with 14 bases in the middle. The CDR3 is 16 amino acids. The CDR3 nucleotides are TGTGCCACCAGCAGAGATCAGTCCGGAGCTTACTATGGCTACACCTTC. This codes for CATSRDQSGAYYGYTF.

V and J are TRBV4-1 and TRBJ2-5; D is undetermined. The V gene's germline CDR1 is MGHRA and CDR2 YSYEKL. Trimming removed 0 bases from V and 5 bases from J, with 19 bases in between. This CDR3 comprises 17 residues. The CDR3 spells CASSQEYPGSGRETQYF. The DNA for the CDR3 is TGCGCCAGCAGCCAAGAATATCCGGGCTCCGGTAGGGAGACCCAGTACTTC.

The chain links TRBV14 to TRBJ1-1; no definite D call. This CDR3 has 14 residues. V was trimmed by 4 bases and J by 5 bases, leaving 14 bases between them. Germline CDR1 is SGHDN and CDR2 is FVKESK. The chain's CDR3 is CASSRGGVRTEAFF. The CDR3, as DNA: TGTGCCAGCAGCCGGGGTGGGGTACGGACTGAAGCTTTCTTT.

DNA for the CDR3: TGCAGCGTTGAGTTAAAGGGACTAGCGGGAGATTGGGGAACCGGGGAGCTGTTTTTT. It yields the protein CSVELKGLAGDWGTGELFF. The gene calls are TRBV29-1 and TRBJ2-2; 14 bases agree with TRBD2. This CDR3 spans 19 amino acids. V gave up 3 bases and J gave up 5 bases; unmatched junction bases: 14. Germline CDR1 SQVTM, CDR2 ANQGSEA.

V usage is TRBV6-4 and J usage is TRBJ2-6; D possibly corresponds to TRBD2 (6 bases). The CDR3 spans 15 residues. Germline CDR1 MRHNA, CDR2 SNTAGT. V lost 6 bases to trimming and J lost 0 bases, with 9 bases between them. Here the CDR3 reads CASSEGLSGANVLTF. For the CDR3, the DNA is TGTGCCAGCAGCGAGGGACTCTCTGGGGCCAACGTCCTGACTTTC.

Concerning this clone itself: Within the sample, other DNA sequences also encode this same CDR3. The chain is built from TRBV29-1 and TRBJ2-7; maybe TRBD1 (5 bases). Germline CDR1 SQVTM, CDR2 ANQGSEA. This CDR3 spans 13 amino acids. V was trimmed by 3 bases and J by 0 bases, leaving 9 bases between them. The CDR3 is CSVEQGSSYEQYF. Written as DNA, the CDR3 is TGCAGCGTTGAGCAGGGAAGCTCCTACGAGCAGTACTTC.

The V and J genes are TRBV18 and TRBJ2-7, with TRBD1 identical over 8 bases. The CDR3 is made up of 17 amino acids. The V gene end was trimmed by 5 bases and the J gene end by 4 bases; junction bases not matched to a gene: 16. Germline loops: CDR1 KGHSH, CDR2 LQKENI. For the CDR3, the DNA is TGTGCCAGCTCATTTTTTGGGCAGGGGGCTTCTAAGTACGAGCAGTACTTC. Its protein product is CASSFFGQGASKYEQYF.

The chain couples TRBV27 to TRBJ2-1; D might be TRBD1 (5 bases). The V end was cut by 2 bases, the J end by 4 bases, with 12 bases between. CDR1 MNHEY and CDR2 SMNVEV come from the germline V gene (reference sequence). This CDR3 is built from 15 residues. Here the CDR3 reads CASSLRQGAYNEQFF. The CDR3 DNA reads TGTGCCAGCAGTTTACGGCAGGGCGCATACAATGAGCAGTTCTTC.